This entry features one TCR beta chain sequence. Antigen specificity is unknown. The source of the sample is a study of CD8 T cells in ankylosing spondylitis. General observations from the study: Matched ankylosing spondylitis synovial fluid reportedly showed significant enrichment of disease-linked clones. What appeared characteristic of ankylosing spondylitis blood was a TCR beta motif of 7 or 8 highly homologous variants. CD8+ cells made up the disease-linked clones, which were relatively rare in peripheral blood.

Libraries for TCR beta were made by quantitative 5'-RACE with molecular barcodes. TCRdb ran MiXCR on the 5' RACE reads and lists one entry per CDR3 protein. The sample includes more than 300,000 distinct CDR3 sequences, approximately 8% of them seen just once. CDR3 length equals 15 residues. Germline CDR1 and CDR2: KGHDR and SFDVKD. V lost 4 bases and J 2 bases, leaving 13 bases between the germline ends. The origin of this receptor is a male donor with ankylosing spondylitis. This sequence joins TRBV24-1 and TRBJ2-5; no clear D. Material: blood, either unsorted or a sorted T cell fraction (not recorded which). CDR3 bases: TGTGCCACCAGTGAATTCTTCGGGCGGCAAGAGACCCAGTACTTC. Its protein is CATSEFFGRQETQYF.